This TCR beta chain was identified in a study of shared clonotypes between healthy human individuals. Points from the study as a whole: Rarefaction demonstrated incomplete sorted-subset sequencing despite large depth. Collection of samples was limited to blood; tissue repertoires likely differ.

V lost 1 base to trimming and J lost 4 bases, with 17 bases between them. Germline lookup yields CDR1 LGHNA and CDR2 YSLEER. The CDR3 extends over 16 amino acids. Remarks on this clone: What it recognizes is unknown.

The donor population consisted of healthy HIV-negative adults with no recent acute infections or vaccinations. CD4+ cell separation produced CD45RA+ naive and CD45RA-negative memory subsets. Produced via immunoSEQ multiplex PCR; TCRdb's table is partial and in-frame only. Of 2,100,000 or so clones in the sample, under 97% are singletons; the top ten hold roughly 0.13%. Sequenced: naive CD4+ T cells sorted from blood. Stated subset: CD45RA+ positively selected. This chain joins TRBV4-3 and TRBJ2-7; D possibly corresponds to TRBD2 (5 bases). This sequence originates from a man aged 18 to 35 in good health. The CDR3 DNA reads TGCGCCAGCAGCCAAGGGGAACTAGGAGTAGGTTACGAGCAGTACTTC. Translation: CASSQGELGVGYEQYF.